The rows below give T cell receptor beta chains drawn from one sample of a study of shared clonotypes between healthy human individuals. The data were produced by immunoSEQ multiplex PCR, yet TCRdb's version contains in-frame clones alone and is incomplete. The sample includes roughly 2 million clones, just under 95% of them seen just once. Sample: naive CD8+ T cells sorted from blood. These receptors were obtained from a man aged 18 to 29 in good health. The CDR3 runs from the conserved cysteine through the conserved F or W. Each record gives: D gene, J gene, clone size, V gene, CDR3 length, CDR3 protein, CDR3 DNA. A D gene is named only where the DNA matches it firmly. Rows may omit the clone size; those that give it use once, few, many or a size class.

D: TRBD1; J: TRBJ2-5; size: -; V: TRBV30; length: 14; CDR3: CAWSPTGNEETQYF; DNA: TGTGCCTGGAGTCCGACAGGGAACGAGGAGACCCAGTACTTC
D: -; J: TRBJ2-2; size: -; V: TRBV4-1; length: 15; CDR3: CASSQELGDTGELFF; DNA: TGCGCCAGCAGCCAAGAATTGGGGGACACCGGGGAGCTGTTTTTT
D: TRBD2; J: TRBJ2-7; size: -; V: TRBV6-6; length: 12; CDR3: CASTLSGGEQYF; DNA: TGTGCCAGCACCCTGTCGGGGGGCGAGCAGTACTTC
D: -; J: TRBJ1-2; size: -; V: TRBV9; length: 19; CDR3: CASSVGPGRATPRGYGYTF; DNA: TGTGCCAGCAGCGTAGGCCCTGGAAGGGCCACACCCCGGGGCTATGGCTACACCTTC
D: -; J: TRBJ2-3; size: -; V: TRBV27; length: 14; CDR3: CASRLGGSTDTQYF; DNA: TGTGCCAGCAGGCTAGGGGGGAGCACAGATACGCAGTATTTT
D: TRBD2; J: TRBJ2-3; size: -; V: TRBV15; length: 15; CDR3: CATSKWREGQDTQYF; DNA: TGTGCCACCAGCAAGTGGCGGGAGGGCCAAGATACGCAGTATTTT
D: TRBD1; J: TRBJ2-2; size: -; V: TRBV29-1; length: 14; CDR3: CSVVPGGYTGELFF; DNA: TGCAGCGTTGTGCCAGGGGGATACACCGGGGAGCTGTTTTTT
D: -; J: TRBJ1-1; size: -; V: TRBV6-6; length: 16; CDR3: CASSYPYRGLNTEAFF; DNA: TGTGCCAGCAGCTACCCGTATCGCGGATTGAACACTGAAGCTTTCTTT
D: -; J: TRBJ1-2; size: -; V: TRBV9; length: 14; CDR3: CASSRAGNNYGYTF; DNA: TGTGCCAGCAGTAGAGCAGGAAATAACTATGGCTACACCTTC
D: -; J: TRBJ1-5; size: -; V: TRBV7-6; length: 16; CDR3: CASSLAAPSSNQPQHF; DNA: TGTGCCAGCAGCTTAGCCGCACCCAGTAGCAATCAGCCCCAGCATTTT
D: -; J: TRBJ1-1; size: once; V: TRBV27; length: 16; CDR3: CASSLVWGGLNTEAFF; DNA: TGTGCCAGCAGTTTAGTATGGGGGGGGTTGAACACTGAAGCTTTCTTT
D: TRBD2; J: TRBJ2-7; size: -; V: TRBV5-1; length: 17; CDR3: CASSWEGRETSLYEQYF; DNA: TGCGCCAGCAGCTGGGAGGGGCGGGAGACCTCCCTCTACGAGCAGTACTTC
D: TRBD2; J: TRBJ2-1; size: -; V: TRBV2; length: 15; CDR3: CASSDRLASYNEQFF; DNA: TGTGCCAGCAGTGATAGACTAGCCTCCTACAATGAGCAGTTCTTC
D: TRBD1; J: TRBJ1-6; size: -; V: TRBV2; length: 15; CDR3: CASSAGQGANSPLHF; DNA: TGTGCCAGCAGTGCCGGACAGGGGGCGAATTCACCCCTCCACTTT
D: TRBD1; J: TRBJ2-2; size: -; V: TRBV7-6; length: 17; CDR3: CASSLYPGGRGTGELFF; DNA: TGTGCCAGCAGCTTATATCCAGGGGGCAGGGGCACCGGGGAGCTGTTTTTT
D: -; J: TRBJ1-2; size: -; V: TRBV7-9; length: 13; CDR3: CASSPTAELGYTF; DNA: TGTGCCAGCAGCCCTACCGCTGAACTCGGCTACACCTTC
D: -; J: TRBJ1-2; size: few; V: TRBV5-4; length: 14; CDR3: CASSDRQGVRGYTF; DNA: TGTGCCAGCAGTGACCGACAAGGCGTGAGAGGCTACACCTTC
D: -; J: TRBJ2-3; size: -; V: TRBV4-1; length: 14; CDR3: CASSPPGGLDTQYF; DNA: TGCGCCAGCAGCCCCCCGGGGGGCCTGGATACGCAGTATTTT
D: TRBD2; J: TRBJ2-1; size: -; V: TRBV6-9; length: 18; CDR3: CASSYSPWGIAGAYEQFF; DNA: TGTGCCAGCAGTTATTCCCCCTGGGGAATAGCGGGAGCCTATGAGCAGTTCTTC
D: TRBD2; J: TRBJ2-7; size: -; V: TRBV5-4; length: 17; CDR3: CASSPSGGRTSYGEQYF; DNA: TGTGCCAGCAGCCCCTCTGGCGGGAGGACCTCCTACGGCGAGCAGTACTTC
D: TRBD2; J: TRBJ2-3; size: -; V: TRBV5-1; length: 15; CDR3: CASSLTSGRTDTQYF; DNA: TGCGCCAGCAGCTTAACTAGCGGACGCACAGATACGCAGTATTTT
D: TRBD2; J: TRBJ2-5; size: -; V: TRBV29-1; length: 18; CDR3: CSVGGQGLAGGPQETQYF; DNA: TGCAGCGTTGGAGGTCAGGGACTAGCGGGAGGGCCCCAAGAGACCCAGTACTTC